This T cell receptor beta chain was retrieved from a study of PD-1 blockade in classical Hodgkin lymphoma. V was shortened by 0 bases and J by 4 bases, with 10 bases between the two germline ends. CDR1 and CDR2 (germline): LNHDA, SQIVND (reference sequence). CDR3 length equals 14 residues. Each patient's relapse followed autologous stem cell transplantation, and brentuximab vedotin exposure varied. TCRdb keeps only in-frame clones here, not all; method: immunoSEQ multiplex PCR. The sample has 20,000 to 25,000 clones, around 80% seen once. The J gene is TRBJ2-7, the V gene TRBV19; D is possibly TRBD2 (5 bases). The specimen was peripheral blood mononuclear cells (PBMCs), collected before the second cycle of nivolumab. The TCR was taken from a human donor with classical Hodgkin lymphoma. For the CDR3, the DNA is TGTGCCAGTAGTATAGATCACGAGGGTTACGAGCAGTACTTC. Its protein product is CASSIDHEGYEQYF. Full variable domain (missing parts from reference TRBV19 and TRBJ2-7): DGGITQSPKYLFRKEGQNVTLSCEQNLNHDAMYWYRQDPGQGLRLIYYSQIVNDFQKGDIAEGYSVSREKKESFPLTVTSAQKNPTAFYLCASSIDHEGYEQYFGPGTRLTVT.